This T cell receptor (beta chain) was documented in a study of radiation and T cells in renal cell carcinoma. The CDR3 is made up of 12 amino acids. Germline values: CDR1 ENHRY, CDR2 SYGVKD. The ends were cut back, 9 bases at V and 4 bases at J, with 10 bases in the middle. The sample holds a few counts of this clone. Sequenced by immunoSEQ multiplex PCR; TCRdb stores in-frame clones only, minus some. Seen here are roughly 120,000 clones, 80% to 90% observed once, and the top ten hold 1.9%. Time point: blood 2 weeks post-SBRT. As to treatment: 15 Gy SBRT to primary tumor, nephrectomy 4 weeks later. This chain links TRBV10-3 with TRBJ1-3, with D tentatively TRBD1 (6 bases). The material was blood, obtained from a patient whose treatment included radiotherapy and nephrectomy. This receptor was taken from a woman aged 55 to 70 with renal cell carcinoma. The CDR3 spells CAITGSGNTIYF. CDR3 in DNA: TGTGCCATAACAGGGTCCGGAAACACCATATATTTT.